The 17 T cell receptor beta chains given below trace back to one sample, sequenced in a study of PD-L1 blockade in urothelial cancer. Method: immunoSEQ multiplex PCR; TCRdb's copy keeps in-frame clones and lacks some. The table includes 70,000 or so clones, less than 90% detected once. The sample consisted of PBMCs, taken around atezolizumab (anti-PD-L1) treatment. The receptors derive from a man between 65 and 79 years old with urothelial cancer.

The gene calls are TRBV18 and TRBJ2-1, with 7 bases lining up with TRBD2. The trim removed 6 bases at V and 9 bases at J, leaving 8 bases unmatched. CDR3 length equals 13 residues. Per the germline V gene, CDR1 is KGHSH and CDR2 is LQKENI. The CDR3 loop reads CASSPGRDAEQFF. The CDR3 DNA reads TGTGCCAGCTCCCCTGGGAGGGACGCTGAGCAGTTCTTC.

The chain uses TRBV29-1 and TRBJ2-3; TRBD1 is a possible D gene (5 bases). Looked up from germline, CDR1 is SQVTM and CDR2 is ANQGSEA. The CDR3 extends over 13 amino acids. Deletions cut 5 bases from V and 6 bases from J, with 15 bases between. CDR3 amino acids: CSVWGRGADTQYF. The CDR3 DNA sequence: TGCAGCGTTTGGGGTAGGGGCGCGGATACGCAGTATTTT.

The chain recombines TRBV6-6 with TRBJ2-7; TRBD2 agrees at 7 bases. The germline CDR1 and CDR2 sequences are MNHNY and SVGAGI (reference sequence). CDR3 length equals 12 residues. J gave up 3 bases and V 10 bases, and 6 bases lay outside the gene matches. The CDR3 DNA is TGTGCCACTTCGGGACTATACTACGAGCAGTACTTC. It codes for CATSGLYYEQYF.

The rearrangement links TRBV28 to TRBJ1-2; the D gene is possibly TRBD1 (5 bases). The V and J ends lost 8 bases and 6 bases respectively, with 16 bases between them. Per germline, CDR1 MDHEN and CDR2 SYDVKM. CDR3 length: 13 amino acids. The CDR3 reads CASYQGGGHGYTF. The CDR3 DNA sequence: TGTGCCAGCTACCAGGGAGGCGGACATGGCTACACCTTC.

CDR3 loop: CASRIPGVDTGELFF. The CDR3 nucleotides read TGTGCCAGCCGTATACCAGGGGTTGACACCGGGGAGCTGTTTTTT. The gene calls are TRBV28 and TRBJ2-2, with D maybe TRBD1 (6 bases). There are 15 residues in the CDR3. Trimming took off 8 bases at V and 3 bases at J, with 16 bases between the two ends. From germline, CDR1 is MDHEN and CDR2 SYDVKM.

The chain employs TRBV5-4 and TRBJ2-2, with 10 bases fitting TRBD1. CDR1 is SGHNT and CDR2 is YYREEE in the germline V gene (reference sequence). Trimming cost V 3 bases and J 5 bases; bases outside gene matches: 7. This CDR3 spans 16 amino acids. Written as DNA, the CDR3 is TGTGCCAGCAGCTCGAGAGGGGGACAGGGGACCGGGGAGCTGTTTTTT. Its protein product is CASSSRGGQGTGELFF.

This chain links TRBV27 with TRBJ2-7, with TRBD2 matching over 16 bases. Germline loops: CDR1 MNHEY, CDR2 SMNVEV (reference sequence). The CDR3 is 17 residues long. The J segment lost 4 bases and the V segment lost 7 bases, leaving 10 bases of the junction unmatched. The CDR3: CASMGLAGGPNMYEQYF. The DNA of the CDR3 is TGTGCCAGCATGGGACTAGCGGGAGGGCCTAACATGTACGAGCAGTACTTC.

The chain recombines TRBV7-3 with TRBJ2-1; tentatively, D is TRBD2 (5 bases). CDR3 length equals 14 residues. CDR1 is SGHTA, CDR2 FQGTGA, per germline. The V end was cut by 5 bases, the J end by 7 bases, with 15 bases between. The CDR3 loop reads CASSPPSSRNEQFF. The CDR3 region has the DNA TGTGCCAGCAGCCCCCCTAGCTCGAGGAATGAGCAGTTCTTC.

The chain joins TRBV2 to TRBJ2-3, with TRBD2 matching 7 bases. Germline values: CDR1 SNHLY, CDR2 FYNNEI. J was trimmed by 0 bases and V by 3 bases; bases with no gene match: 3. This CDR3 comprises 15 residues. The CDR3 region is CASSEGGASTDTQYF. The CDR3 DNA reads TGTGCCAGCAGTGAGGGAGGGGCCAGCACAGATACGCAGTATTTT.

This sequence joins TRBV9 and TRBJ2-7; 14 positions agree with TRBD2. The CDR3 runs 23 residues. Germline V lookup: CDR1 SGDLS, CDR2 YYNGEE. The trim removed 0 bases at V and 0 bases at J, leaving 20 bases unmatched. DNA for the CDR3: TGTGCCAGCAGCGTAGCAAGGGGCCCGACTAGCGGGAGGGGAAAATTAGACTCCTACGAGCAGTACTTC. Its translation: CASSVARGPTSGRGKLDSYEQYF.

The J gene is TRBJ2-2, the V gene TRBV27; 7 positions match TRBD2. V lost 6 bases and J lost 6; bases outside the gene matches: 10. CDR1 is MNHEY, CDR2 SMNVEV, per germline (reference sequence). The CDR3 runs to 15 residues. This CDR3 reads CASSLRRTSAGELFF. CDR3 nucleotides: TGTGCCAGCAGCCTAAGGAGGACTAGTGCCGGGGAGCTGTTTTTT.

J is TRBJ2-2 and V is TRBV6-1, with D uncertain. Germline assignment: CDR1 MNHNS and CDR2 SASEGT. V dropped 2 bases and J dropped 4 bases, with 14 bases sitting between them. The CDR3 extends over 16 amino acids. The CDR3 nucleotides are TGTGCCAGCAGTGAACAGGTCTCAGTGGGCACCGGGGAGCTGTTTTTT. Its translation: CASSEQVSVGTGELFF.

J is TRBJ2-1 and V is TRBV7-6, with TRBD2 matching over 10 bases. J was trimmed by 2 bases and V by 5 bases; bases with no gene match: 9. The CDR3 sequence is 17 residues long. Germline V gene sequence: CDR1 SGHVS, CDR2 FNYEAQ. The CDR3 spells CASSRGGAGGPYNEQFF. The CDR3 DNA is TGTGCCAGCAGCCGTGGGGGAGCGGGAGGGCCCTACAATGAGCAGTTCTTC. The complete variable domain, with remaining parts taken from reference TRBV7-6 and TRBJ2-1, reads GAGVSQSPRYKVTKRGQDVALRCDPISGHVSLYWYRQALGQGPEFLTYFNYEAQQDKSGLPNDRFSAERPEGSISTLTIQRTEQRDSAMYRCASSRGGAGGPYNEQFFGPGTRLTVL.

The rearrangement links TRBV28 to TRBJ2-1, with TRBD2 matching over 8 bases. The CDR3 is 17 amino acids. V was clipped by 7 bases and J by 3 bases; unmatched bases: 14. Germline V gives CDR1 MDHEN, CDR2 SYDVKM. The CDR3 is CASTHTWGLGIYNEQFF. In DNA form, the CDR3 reads TGTGCCAGCACCCATACCTGGGGACTAGGTATCTACAATGAGCAGTTCTTC.

This clone appeared a few times. The chain carries TRBV18 and TRBJ1-1; weak D call: TRBD1 (5 bases). V lost 3 bases and J 7 bases, leaving 9 bases between the germline ends. The CDR3 length is 12 residues. Germline V gives CDR1 KGHSH, CDR2 LQKENI. Written as DNA, the CDR3 is TGTGCCAGCTCACCGTGGGGGGATGAAGCTTTCTTT. Its translation is CASSPWGDEAFF.

V and J are TRBV13 and TRBJ2-3, with TRBD2 matching over 10 bases. This CDR3 is 15 amino acids long. J lost 2 bases, V lost 5 bases, and 4 bases had no gene match. Germline values: CDR1 PRHDT, CDR2 FYEKMQ (reference sequence). CDR3 loop: CASSQGLADTDTQYF. In nucleotides, the CDR3 is TGTGCCAGCAGCCAAGGACTAGCGGACACAGATACGCAGTATTTT.

The V gene is TRBV19, the J gene TRBJ1-5, with TRBD1 as a possible D gene (6 bases). Germline V gene lookup returns CDR1 LNHDA and CDR2 SQIVND (reference sequence). The CDR3 sequence is 19 residues long. V dropped 4 bases and J dropped 0 bases, with 22 bases sitting between them. CDR3 DNA: TGTGCCAGTAGTACACGAACCCATGTTCAGGGGAATAGCAATCAGCCCCAGCATTTT. Translating it yields CASSTRTHVQGNSNQPQHF.